The present TCR beta chain was sequenced within a study of cytomegalovirus exposure and HLA in healthy donors. Study-level points and caveats: Rare TCR sequences dominated, though some public TCRs recurred in many donors. Donors belonging to an Asian-associated ancestry cluster reportedly showed fewer N-insertions in productive TCRs than the 666-donor mean, according to what a later analysis found. Cytomegalovirus-associated status was assigned to more than 150 TCR beta chains.

Germline values: CDR1 SGHVS, CDR2 FNYEAQ. This CDR3 spans 13 amino acids. Trimming stripped 6 bases from V and 7 bases from J, with 15 bases between. Concerning this clone itself: The antigen is unknown.

Primers: 60 Vbeta forward and 13 Jbeta reverse. The data were produced by immunoSEQ multiplex PCR, yet TCRdb's version contains in-frame clones alone and is incomplete. This sample has 150,000 to 200,000 clones; under 90% occur once, and the top ten carry around 5%. The receptor was derived from a man between 18 and 29 years old in good health and CMV-seronegative. Sequencing was done on a sample of PBMCs. The J gene is TRBJ2-5, the V gene TRBV7-6; D is undetermined. Here the CDR3 DNA reads TGTGCCAGCAGTGTGACTGGTGATGCGACCCAGTACTTC. Its protein product is CASSVTGDATQYF.